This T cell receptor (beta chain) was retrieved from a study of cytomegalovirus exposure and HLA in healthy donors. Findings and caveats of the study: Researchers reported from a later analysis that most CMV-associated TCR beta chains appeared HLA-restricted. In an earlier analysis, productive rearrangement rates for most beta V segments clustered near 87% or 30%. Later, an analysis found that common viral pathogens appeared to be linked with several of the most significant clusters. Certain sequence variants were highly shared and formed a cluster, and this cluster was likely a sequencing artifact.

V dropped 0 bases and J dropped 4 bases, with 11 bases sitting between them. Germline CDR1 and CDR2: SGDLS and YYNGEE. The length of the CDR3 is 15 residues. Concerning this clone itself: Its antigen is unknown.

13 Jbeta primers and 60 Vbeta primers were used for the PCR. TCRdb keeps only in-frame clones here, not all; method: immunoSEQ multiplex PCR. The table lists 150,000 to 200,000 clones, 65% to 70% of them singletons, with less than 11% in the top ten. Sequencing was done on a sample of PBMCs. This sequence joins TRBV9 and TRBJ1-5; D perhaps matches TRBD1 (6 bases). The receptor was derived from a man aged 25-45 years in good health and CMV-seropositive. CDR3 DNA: TGTGCCAGCAGCGTAGGGACGGGGACAAATCAGCCCCAGCATTTT. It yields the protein CASSVGTGTNQPQHF.